These 13 T cell receptor beta chains came from one sample sequenced in a study of blood T cell repertoires in COVID-19. Clones were read by immunoSEQ multiplex PCR, and TCRdb kept only the in-frame ones, dropping some. The sample has about 390,000 clones, around nine tenths seen once. Sequenced: PBMCs or T cells enriched from blood (not recorded which). These receptor sequences come from a woman aged 50 to 65 who had recovered from COVID-19.

Only one count was recorded for this clone. V and J are TRBV6-1 and TRBJ2-6; perhaps TRBD2 as D (7 bases). CDR3 length: 19 amino acids. Germline V lookup: CDR1 MNHNS, CDR2 SASEGT. Trimming removed 1 base at V and 3 bases at J, with 19 bases between. The CDR3 reads CASSEVQRGGQYGANVLTF. DNA for the CDR3: TGTGCCAGCAGTGAAGTTCAAAGGGGGGGTCAGTATGGGGCCAACGTCCTGACTTTC.

This chain uses TRBV29-1 with TRBJ1-2; D unresolved. Trimming took off 7 bases at V and 4 bases at J, with 16 bases between the two ends. The germline V gene encodes CDR1 SQVTM and CDR2 ANQGSEA. The CDR3 length is 13 residues. The CDR3 DNA follows: TGCAGCGCCCAGGCGTCGCGGGGCTATGGCTACACCTTC. Translating gives CSAQASRGYGYTF.

In its sample, this clone was seen a few times. CDR3 sequence reads: CASSLEDFSNTEAFF. As DNA, the CDR3 is TGTGCCAGCAGCTTAGAAGACTTCTCCAACACTGAAGCTTTCTTT. J is TRBJ1-1 and V is TRBV7-2; the D is unclear. The V and J ends lost 1 base and 2 bases respectively, with 11 bases between them. Germline V lookup: CDR1 SGHTA, CDR2 FQGNSA. The CDR3 loop spans 15 amino acids.

The genes are TRBV19 and TRBJ1-1, with D perhaps matching TRBD1 (5 bases). V gave up 3 bases and J gave up 8 bases, with 10 bases separating them. CDR1 and CDR2 (germline): LNHDA, SQIVND (reference sequence). The CDR3 length is 12 residues. This chain's CDR3 is CASSMGLMEAFF. CDR3 nucleotides: TGTGCCAGTAGTATGGGACTCATGGAAGCTTTCTTT. Complete variable domain (other parts from reference TRBV19 and TRBJ1-1): DGGITQSPKYLFRKEGQNVTLSCEQNLNHDAMYWYRQDPGQGLRLIYYSQIVNDFQKGDIAEGYSVSREKKESFPLTVTSAQKNPTAFYLCASSMGLMEAFFGQGTRLTVV.

As for this clone: At one of its ends the junction is not consistent with the germline gene, which may arise from a read error. The V gene is TRBV18, the J gene TRBJ1-1, with TRBD1 as a possible D gene (5 bases). Germline assignment: CDR1 KGHSH and CDR2 LQKENI. The CDR3 sequence is 16 residues long. The DNA of the CDR3 is TGTGCCAGCTCACCACCTCGGAGGGGTATGAATACTGAAGCTTTCTTT. Translating gives CASSPPRRGMNTEAFF.

V and J are TRBV2 and TRBJ1-5; TRBD1 matches 8 bases. V shed 7 bases and J 11 bases; nucleotides not matched to a gene: 19. This CDR3 contains 16 residues. CDR1 is SNHLY, CDR2 FYNNEI, per germline. The CDR3 loop is CASMKPGQEFEGAQHF. The CDR3 DNA is TGTGCCAGCATGAAACCGGGACAGGAATTTGAGGGGGCCCAGCATTTT.

V is TRBV6-6 and J is TRBJ2-7, with D perhaps matching TRBD2 (7 bases). The CDR3 length is 15 residues. From germline, CDR1 is MNHNY and CDR2 SVGAGI (reference sequence). The V and J ends lost 2 bases and 2 bases respectively, with 13 bases between them. DNA of the CDR3: TGTGCCAGCAGTTACACCGCGGGGGCAGCCTACGAGCAGTACTTC. This encodes CASSYTAGAAYEQYF.

The chain links TRBV5-8 to TRBJ1-1; tentatively, D is TRBD1 (6 bases). The length of the CDR3 is 16 residues. Trimming pared 4 bases from V and 2 bases from J, leaving 18 bases between. In germline, CDR1 is SGHTS, CDR2 YDEGEE. The chain's CDR3 is CASSKYSGTLNTEAFF. CDR3 nucleotide sequence: TGTGCCAGCAGCAAATACTCCGGGACACTAAACACTGAAGCTTTCTTT.

The rearrangement uses TRBV27 and TRBJ2-3; possibly TRBD2 for D (7 bases). Germline CDR1 MNHEY, CDR2 SMNVEV (reference sequence). CDR3 length: 15 amino acids. V lost 7 bases and J lost 6, with 20 bases in between. In nucleotides, the CDR3 is TGTGCCAGCACCTCCATAGGGGGGGCCTGGGATACGCAGTATTTT. The encoded protein is CASTSIGGAWDTQYF.

The chain has TRBV2 and TRBJ2-7; tentative D call: TRBD2 (5 bases). CDR1 SNHLY and CDR2 FYNNEI come from the germline V gene. Trimming took off 8 bases at V and 5 bases at J, with 10 bases between the two ends. The CDR3 loop spans 11 amino acids. Here the CDR3 reads CASSVSDEQYF. The CDR3 nucleotides are TGTGCCAGCTCTGTTAGCGACGAGCAGTACTTC.

J is TRBJ1-2 and V is TRBV28; D possibly corresponds to TRBD1 (6 bases). The CDR3 is 15 amino acids. Trimming stripped 7 bases from V and 7 bases from J, with 22 bases between. CDR1 and CDR2 from the germline V gene are MDHEN and SYDVKM. The CDR3 region is CASIRPGGAPSGYTF. DNA for the CDR3: TGTGCCAGCATCAGACCGGGGGGGGCGCCCAGTGGCTACACCTTC.

The chain carries TRBV4-1 and TRBJ1-2; 8 bases align to TRBD1. The CDR3 is 15 residues long. V lost 1 base, J lost 8 bases, and 9 bases stayed unmatched. Germline loops: CDR1 MGHRA, CDR2 YSYEKL. As DNA, the CDR3 is TGCGCCAGCAGCCAAGCAGGGGGCTCTGGGTACGGCTACACCTTC. Its protein product is CASSQAGGSGYGYTF.

The chain uses TRBV11-2 and TRBJ1-1; 10 positions agree with TRBD1. CDR1 is SGHAT, CDR2 FQNNGV, per germline. The J segment lost 4 bases and the V segment lost 2 bases, leaving 16 bases of the junction unmatched. The CDR3 runs 19 residues. The CDR3 DNA sequence: TGTGCCAGCAGCTTACTCCGGGACAGGGGAAGGCGGGGACGCACTGAAGCTTTCTTT. This translates into CASSLLRDRGRRGRTEAFF.